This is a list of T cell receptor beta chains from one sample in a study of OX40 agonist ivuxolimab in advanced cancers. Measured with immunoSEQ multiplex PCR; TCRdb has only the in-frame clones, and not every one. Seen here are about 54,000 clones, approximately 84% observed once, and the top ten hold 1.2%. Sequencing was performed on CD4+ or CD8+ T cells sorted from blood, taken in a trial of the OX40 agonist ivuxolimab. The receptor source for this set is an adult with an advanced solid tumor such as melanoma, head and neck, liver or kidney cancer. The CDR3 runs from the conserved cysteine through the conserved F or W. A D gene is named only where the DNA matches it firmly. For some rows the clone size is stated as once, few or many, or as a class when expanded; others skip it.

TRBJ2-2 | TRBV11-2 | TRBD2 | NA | TGTGCCAGCAGCCCTCGGGGACTAGCGGGAACCGGGGAGCTGTTTTTT | CASSPRGLAGTGELFF
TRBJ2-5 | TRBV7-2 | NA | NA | TGTGCCAGCAGCTTACTTGCAGGGGTTTACGAGACCCAGTACTTC | CASSLLAGVYETQYF
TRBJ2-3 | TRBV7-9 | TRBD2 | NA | TGTGCCAGCAGCACACTTAGCGGGAGTGGGGGAGATACGCAGTATTTT | CASSTLSGSGGDTQYF
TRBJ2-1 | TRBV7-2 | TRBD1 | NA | TGTGCCAGCAGCCTCGGGACAGGGGGCATGGATGAGCAGTTCTTC | CASSLGTGGMDEQFF
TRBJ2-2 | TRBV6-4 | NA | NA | TGTGCCAGCAGTGCAGGGACCCTGAACACCGGGGAGCTGTTTTTT | CASSAGTLNTGELFF
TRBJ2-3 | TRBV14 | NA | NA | TGTGCCAGCAGCCAAGATGACAGGACCACAGATACGCAGTATTTT | CASSQDDRTTDTQYF
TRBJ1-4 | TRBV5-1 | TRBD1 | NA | TGCGCCAGCAGCGGATCCGGGACAGGGATTGAAAAACTGTTTTTT | CASSGSGTGIEKLFF
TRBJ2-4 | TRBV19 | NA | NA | TGTGCCAGTAGTCCTCCGGGGGTCCTAGCCAAAAACATTCAGTACTTC | CASSPPGVLAKNIQYF
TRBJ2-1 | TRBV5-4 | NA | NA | TGTGCCAGCAGCTCCAGGGGCGGTGAGCAGTTCTTC | CASSSRGGEQFF
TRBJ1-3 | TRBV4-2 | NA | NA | TGTGCCAGCAGCCAAGAGGTACAGGCGGTAGACACCATATATTTT | CASSQEVQAVDTIYF
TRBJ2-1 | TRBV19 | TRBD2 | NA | TGTGCCAGTAGTTTCGGGAGACTAGCGAGTTACAATGAGCAGTTCTTC | CASSFGRLASYNEQFF
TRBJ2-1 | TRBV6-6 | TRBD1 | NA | TGTGCCACTACAGGGGGTCGGTCCTACAATGAGCAGTTCTTC | CATTGGRSYNEQFF
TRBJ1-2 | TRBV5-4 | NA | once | TGCGCCAGCAGCCAACCGGGGTTTAACTATGGCTACACCTTC | CASSQPGFNYGYTF
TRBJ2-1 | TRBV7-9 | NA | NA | TGTGCCAGCAGCTGGGGCGATGGACTGCAGTTCTTC | CASSWGDGLQFF
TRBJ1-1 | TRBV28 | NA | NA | TGTGCCAGCAGTTTAAGCGCAGGGAGGAGAACTGAAGCTTTCTTT | CASSLSAGRRTEAFF
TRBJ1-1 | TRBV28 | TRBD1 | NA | TGTGCCAGCAGTTTATTGTCCGGGACAGCTGAAGCTTTCTTT | CASSLLSGTAEAFF
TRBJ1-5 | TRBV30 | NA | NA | TGTGCCTACAGAAAAGGGACTGCACTTTATAGCAATCAGCCCCAGCATTTT | CAYRKGTALYSNQPQHF
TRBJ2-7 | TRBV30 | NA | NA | TGTGCCTGCCGGTACAGCTACGAGCAGTACTTC | CACRYSYEQYF
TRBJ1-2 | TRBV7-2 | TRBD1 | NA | TGTGCCAGCAGCTTAGAAGGGGTGAGGGGGCCTTGGGGTGGCTACACCTTC | CASSLEGVRGPWGGYTF
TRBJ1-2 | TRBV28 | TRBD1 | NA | TGTGCCAGCATCTTCGCGGGAGGGGGACAGGGTTTTTCCGACCCAACGGATGGCTACACCTTC | CASIFAGGGQGFSDPTDGYTF
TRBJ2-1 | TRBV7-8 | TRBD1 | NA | TGTGCCAGCAGCTCCTATGCCGGGACAGATAACAATGAGCAGTTCTTC | CASSSYAGTDNNEQFF
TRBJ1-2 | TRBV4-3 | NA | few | TGCGCCAGCAGCCAGGATGATAGGGGGACAACCAACCCCGGCTACACCTTC | CASSQDDRGTTNPGYTF
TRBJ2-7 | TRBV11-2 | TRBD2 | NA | TGTGCCAGCAGCCTTAACGGACTAGCCGAGCAGTACTTC | CASSLNGLAEQYF
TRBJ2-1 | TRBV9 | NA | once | TGTGCCAGCAGCGTAGTGGCAGGGGCTGGCGGTGAGCAGTTCTTC | CASSVVAGAGGEQFF
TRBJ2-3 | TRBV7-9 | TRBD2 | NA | TGTGCCAGCAGCTCGGGACTAGCGGAGACAGATACGCAGTATTTT | CASSSGLAETDTQYF
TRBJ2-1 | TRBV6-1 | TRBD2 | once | TGTGCCAGCAGTGAAGTTCTAGCGGCAAACAATGAGCAGTTCTTC | CASSEVLAANNEQFF
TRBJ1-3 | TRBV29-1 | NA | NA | TGCAGCGTTGGTGGAGGGGTCTTAGGAAACACCATATATTTT | CSVGGGVLGNTIYF
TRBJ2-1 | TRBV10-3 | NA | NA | TGTGCCATCAGTAGGTTAACTAGCAATGAGCAGTTCTTC | CAISRLTSNEQFF
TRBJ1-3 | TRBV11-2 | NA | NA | TGTGCCAGCAGCTTAGAATTTAGGCCGTTCTCTGGAAACACCATATATTTT | CASSLEFRPFSGNTIYF
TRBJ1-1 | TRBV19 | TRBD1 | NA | TGTGCCAGTAGTTTGGGACAGCTGAACACTGAAGCTTTCTTT | CASSLGQLNTEAFF